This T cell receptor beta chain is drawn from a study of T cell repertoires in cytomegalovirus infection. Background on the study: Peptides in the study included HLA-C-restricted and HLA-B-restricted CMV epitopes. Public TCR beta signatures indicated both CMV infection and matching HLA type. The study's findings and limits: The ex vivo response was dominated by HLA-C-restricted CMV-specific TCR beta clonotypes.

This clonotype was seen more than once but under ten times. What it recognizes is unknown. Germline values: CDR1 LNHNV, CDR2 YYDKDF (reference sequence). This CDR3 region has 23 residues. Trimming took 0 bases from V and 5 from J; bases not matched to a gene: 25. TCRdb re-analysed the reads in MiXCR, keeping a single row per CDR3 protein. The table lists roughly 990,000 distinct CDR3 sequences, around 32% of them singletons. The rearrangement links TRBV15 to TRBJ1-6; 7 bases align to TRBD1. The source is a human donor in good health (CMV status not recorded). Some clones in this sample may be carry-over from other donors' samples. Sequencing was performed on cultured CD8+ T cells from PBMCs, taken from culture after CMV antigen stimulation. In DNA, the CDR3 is TGTGCCACCAGCAGAGACCTATTTGTACCCAGTAGGGATGGGGACAGCAATAATTCACCCCTCCACTTT. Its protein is CATSRDLFVPSRDGDSNNSPLHF.